This entry lists 23 T cell receptor beta chains sequenced from one sample in a study of cytomegalovirus exposure and HLA in healthy donors (TCRdb year 2017). Libraries were built with the immunoSEQ multiplex PCR assay. For the multiplex PCR, a mixture combining 60 forward primers for TCR Vbeta segments and 13 reverse primers for TCR Jbeta segments was used. The table comes from immuneACCESS by way of TCRdb, which keeps in-frame sequences with V and J called. Part of the clones is missing from these tables; in studies checked, under half for an unresolved V gene and the rest for unknown reasons. For this sample there are 120,000 or so clones; around 68% appear just once. The ten largest clones add up to 3.5% to 4.5% of the sample. The sample consisted of PBMCs. These receptors were taken from a man aged 35-49 years in good health and CMV-seropositive.

The chain joins TRBV19 to TRBJ2-3; D may be TRBD2 (6 bases). The CDR3 sequence is 16 residues long. Trimming cost V 5 bases and J 5 bases, with 20 bases left between them. Per germline, CDR1 LNHDA and CDR2 SQIVND (reference sequence). CDR3 amino acids: CASSPQRGAGGDTQYF. In DNA form, the CDR3 reads TGTGCCAGTAGTCCCCAGCGCGGGGCAGGAGGAGATACGCAGTATTTT.

This rearrangement joins TRBV29-1 to TRBJ1-2; 8 bases are shared with TRBD1. Per the germline V gene, CDR1 is SQVTM and CDR2 is ANQGSEA. Losses at the gene ends were 4 bases for V and 6 bases for J; bases not matched to a gene: 10. This CDR3 is built from 14 residues. The DNA for the CDR3 is TGCAGCGTTGGGGAGACAGGGGTTGGGAATGGCTACACCTTC. As protein: CSVGETGVGNGYTF.

This clone was detected only a few times. The J gene is TRBJ2-1, the V gene TRBV4-2; D unclear. The CDR3 covers 14 residues. Looked up from germline, CDR1 is LGHNA and CDR2 is YNFKEQ. V dropped 3 bases and J dropped 0 bases, with 6 bases sitting between them. CDR3 sequence reads: CASSHLSSYNEQFF. The CDR3 DNA sequence: TGTGCCAGCAGCCATCTAAGCTCCTACAATGAGCAGTTCTTC.

This clone appeared a few times. The V gene is TRBV25-1, the J gene TRBJ1-6, with D perhaps TRBD1 (6 bases). This CDR3 has 16 residues. Trimming left V 4 bases short and J 10 bases short, with 20 bases between. Germline values: CDR1 MGHDK, CDR2 SYGVNS. The CDR3 DNA sequence: TGTGCCAGCAGTGCCATTTCGACAGGTCTTAACTCACCCCTCCACTTT. Its translation: CASSAISTGLNSPLHF.

The chain is built from TRBV19 and TRBJ2-1; no clear D gene. Germline CDR1 reads LNHDA; CDR2 reads SQIVND (reference sequence). Trimming took off 3 bases at V and 8 bases at J, with 8 bases between the two ends. The length of the CDR3 is 12 residues. The DNA of the CDR3 is TGTGCCAGTAGTATTGAGAGCCATGAGCAGTTCTTC. Translating gives CASSIESHEQFF.

Turning to this clone: Other nucleotide sequences from this sample produce the same CDR3. The CDR3 is CASSLGQGSYEQYF. CDR3 bases: TGTGCCAGCAGTCTAGGACAGGGGTCCTACGAGCAGTACTTC. The rearrangement uses TRBV6-5 and TRBJ2-7; 9 bases are a match to TRBD1. From germline, CDR1 is MNHEY and CDR2 SVGAGI. The CDR3 is made up of 14 amino acids. The J segment lost 1 base and the V segment lost 5 bases, leaving 3 bases of the junction unmatched.

The CDR3 here is CASSLVVTEQETQYF. The CDR3, as DNA: TGTGCCAGCAGCTTAGTGGTTACAGAACAAGAGACCCAGTACTTC. The chain links TRBV7-9 to TRBJ2-5; unclear D gene. CDR1 is SEHNR, CDR2 FQNEAQ, per germline (reference sequence). The CDR3 extends over 15 amino acids. V lost 1 base, J lost 2 bases, and 11 bases lay in between.

The chain is built from TRBV6-1 and TRBJ2-1, with D possibly matching TRBD2 (5 bases). V lost 1 base, J lost 6 bases, and 16 bases lay in between. The germline V gene encodes CDR1 MNHNS and CDR2 SASEGT. The CDR3 is 16 amino acids. As DNA, the CDR3 is TGTGCCAGCAGTGAAGTAAGGGAGAACGCATTCAATGAGCAGTTCTTC. It is translated as CASSEVRENAFNEQFF.

CDR3 DNA: TGTGCCAGCAGAAGAACAGAATCCTACGAGCAGTACTTC. Its protein is CASRRTESYEQYF. The rearrangement uses TRBV6-5 and TRBJ2-7; D gene ambiguous. V lost 6 bases and J lost 1, with 10 bases in between. This CDR3 has 13 amino acids. Germline V gene sequence: CDR1 MNHEY, CDR2 SVGAGI.

This rearrangement joins TRBV6-5 to TRBJ1-1; no reliable D call. The V and J ends lost 6 bases and 1 base respectively, with 9 bases between them. This CDR3 region has 13 residues. Germline lookup yields CDR1 MNHEY and CDR2 SVGAGI. CDR3: CASSRGSNTEAFF. The CDR3 DNA reads TGTGCCAGCAGCCGCGGATCGAACACTGAAGCTTTCTTT.

V is TRBV29-1 and J is TRBJ1-2; TRBD1 might be the D (6 bases). This CDR3 contains 11 residues. The V gene lost 4 bases and the J gene lost 8 bases, with 11 bases spanning the gap. Germline loops: CDR1 SQVTM, CDR2 ANQGSEA. CDR3 residues: CSVVTGVGYTF. The CDR3 DNA sequence: TGCAGCGTTGTGACAGGAGTGGGCTACACCTTC.

The chain combines TRBV27 with TRBJ2-5; 8 bases match TRBD1. The CDR3 totals 14 residues. CDR1 is MNHEY, CDR2 SMNVEV, per germline (reference sequence). V was clipped by 2 bases and J by 6 bases; unmatched bases: 5. CDR3 in amino acids: CASSLGDRLKTQYF. CDR3 bases: TGTGCCAGCAGTTTAGGGGACAGGCTAAAGACCCAGTACTTC.

This clone was recorded once. The chain couples TRBV4-1 to TRBJ2-1; 11 bases align to TRBD2. The trim removed 0 bases at V and 8 bases at J, leaving 6 bases unmatched. CDR1 and CDR2 (germline): MGHRA, YSYEKL. This CDR3 contains 16 residues. The CDR3 region has the DNA TGCGCCAGCAGCCAAGAGGAACTAGCGGGGGTGTATGAGCAGTTCTTC. It translates to CASSQEELAGVYEQFF.

This chain connects TRBV5-1 to TRBJ2-7, with 10 positions matching TRBD2. Germline loops: CDR1 SGHRS, CDR2 YFSETQ. Unmatched junction bases numbered 6, after V lost 4 bases and J lost 2 bases. The CDR3 is 15 amino acids. CDR3 nucleotides: TGCGCCAGCAGCACGGGACTAGCGAACCCCTACGAGCAGTACTTC. Its translation is CASSTGLANPYEQYF.

This chain uses TRBV5-5 with TRBJ1-2; 7 nucleotides align to TRBD1. CDR3 length: 14 residues. Trimming took 2 bases from V and 8 from J; bases not matched to a gene: 9. The V gene's germline CDR1 is SGHKS and CDR2 YYEKEE (reference sequence). The chain's CDR3 is CASSLDYRGWGYTF. CDR3 nucleotides: TGTGCCAGCAGCTTAGATTACAGGGGCTGGGGCTACACCTTC. The full variable domain, rest sourced from reference TRBV5-5 and TRBJ1-2, is DAGVTQSPTHLIKTRGQQVTLRCSPISGHKSVSWYQQVLGQGPQFIFQYYEKEERGRGNFPDRFSARQFPNYSSELNVNALLLGDSALYLCASSLDYRGWGYTFGSGTRLTVV.

The gene calls are TRBV6-1 and TRBJ1-2, with TRBD1 matching 7 bases. The CDR3 contains 14 residues. Germline V lookup: CDR1 MNHNS, CDR2 SASEGT. V gave up 3 bases and J gave up 6 bases; unmatched junction bases: 7. For the CDR3, the DNA is TGTGCCAGCAGTGACGAGGGGGCAATTGATGGCTACACCTTC. As protein: CASSDEGAIDGYTF.

The chain links TRBV6-1 to TRBJ1-6; D not certain. The V end lost 6 bases, the J end lost 0 bases, and 6 bases lay between the germline ends. This CDR3 has 14 amino acids. Germline CDR1 MNHNS, CDR2 SASEGT. This CDR3 reads CASSGFSYNSPLHF. The CDR3, as DNA: TGTGCCAGCAGCGGTTTCTCCTATAATTCACCCCTCCACTTT.

V gene TRBV9 combines with J gene TRBJ1-2; 10 nucleotides align to TRBD1. In germline, CDR1 is SGDLS, CDR2 YYNGEE. The CDR3 is made up of 15 amino acids. The ends lost 4 bases at V and 8 bases at J; junction bases unmatched: 11. Here the CDR3 DNA reads TGTGCCAGCAGCTTGGGACAGGGGCGACCAGGGGGCTACACCTTC. This sequence encodes CASSLGQGRPGGYTF.

V and J are TRBV11-2 and TRBJ1-1; D is uncertain. The length of the CDR3 is 12 residues. V lost 5 bases and J lost 9, with 13 bases in between. Germline lookup yields CDR1 SGHAT and CDR2 FQNNGV. The DNA for the CDR3 is TGTGCCAGCAGCCCTCATCGGGAGCAAGCTTTCTTT. This encodes CASSPHREQAFF.

Concerning this clone: This same CDR3 is encoded by further DNA sequences in the sample. This chain uses TRBV5-1 with TRBJ1-5; maybe TRBD1 (5 bases). The V end was cut by 4 bases, the J end by 2 bases, with 13 bases between. Germline V gene data show CDR1 as SGHRS and CDR2 as YFSETQ. The CDR3 has 15 residues. The CDR3, as DNA: TGCGCCAGCAGCCCAGACCGGGGGGGCAATCAGCCCCAGCATTTT. It encodes CASSPDRGGNQPQHF. Together with reference TRBV5-1 and TRBJ1-5, the CDR3 gives the full variable domain: KAGVTQTPRYLIKTRGQQVTLSCSPISGHRSVSWYQQTPGQGLQFLFEYFSETQRNKGNFPGRFSGRQFSNSRSEMNVSTLELGDSALYLCASSPDRGGNQPQHFGDGTRLSIL.

The CDR3 reads CASSSLSGRNEQFF. Written as DNA, the CDR3 is TGTGCCAGCAGCTCTCTAAGCGGGAGAAATGAGCAGTTCTTC. V gene TRBV11-2 combines with J gene TRBJ2-1, with 8 nucleotides matching TRBD2. The CDR3 loop spans 14 amino acids. Germline CDR1 is SGHAT and CDR2 is FQNNGV. V was pared by 4 bases and J by 7 bases, with 6 bases of the junction left unmatched.

This clone was recorded only once. This rearrangement joins TRBV10-3 to TRBJ2-3; D not certain. Between the trimmed V and J ends, which lost 2 bases and 2 bases, there was a span of 11 bases. Germline CDR1 is ENHRY and CDR2 is SYGVKD. The CDR3 runs 15 residues. As DNA, the CDR3 is TGTGCCATCAGTGAGGGTGGTACCTACACAGATACGCAGTATTTT. Its translation is CAISEGGTYTDTQYF.

The chain uses TRBV18 and TRBJ2-5; 10 positions agree with TRBD2. Trimming at V came to 6 bases and at J to 4 bases, leaving 11 bases not matched to a gene. This CDR3 spans 16 amino acids. The germline V gene has CDR1 KGHSH and CDR2 LQKENI. The CDR3 spells CASSPKAGGLRETQYF. The CDR3 nucleotides read TGTGCCAGCTCCCCCAAAGCGGGAGGGTTAAGAGAGACCCAGTACTTC.